The following is a T cell receptor (beta chain) sequence with its context. Its antigen is unidentified. The CDR3 is made up of 15 amino acids. The V gene's germline CDR1 is MNHNS and CDR2 SASEGT. Trimming took 7 bases from V and 0 from J; bases not matched to a gene: 3. These data come from a study of CD8 T cells in ankylosing spondylitis. Overall study results and limits: Several highly homologous variants made up a TCR beta motif that seemed to typify ankylosing spondylitis blood. Disease-linked clones bore a CD8+ phenotype and were relatively rare in peripheral blood. Clones linked to disease were reported to show significant enrichment in matched ankylosing spondylitis synovial fluid.

It was by quantitative 5'-RACE with molecular barcodes that TCR beta libraries were made. One entry per CDR3 protein, called by TCRdb with MiXCR from the 5' RACE reads. Of 310,000 or so distinct CDR3 sequences listed, 15% to 25% are singletons. The sequence derives from a male donor with ankylosing spondylitis or in good health (not recorded which). The chain uses TRBV6-1 and TRBJ2-6; TRBD1 agrees at 7 bases. The material sequenced was blood, either unsorted or a sorted T cell fraction (not recorded which). The CDR3 reads CASTQGVSGANVLTF. In DNA form, the CDR3 reads TGTGCCAGCACCCAGGGGGTCTCTGGGGCCAACGTCCTGACTTTC.